The rows below give T cell receptor beta chains drawn from one sample of a study of CD8 T cells in Susac syndrome. MiXCR, run by TCRdb on the immunoSEQ multiplex PCR reads, gives a single entry per CDR3 protein. The sample has 78,000 or so distinct CDR3 sequences; around 96% are singletons. Sequenced sample: CD8+ T cells from PBMCs. The receptors were sampled from a human donor with multiple sclerosis. Each CDR3 is given with its conserved first and last residue. The order of the fields is CDR3 protein, CDR3 DNA, clone size, CDR3 length, J gene, D gene, V gene. A D gene is named only where the DNA matches it firmly. A row's size may be missing; if present it is once, few, many or a size class.

CDR3 protein: CASSQGRPGSGYTF; CDR3 DNA: TGTGCCAGCAGCCAAGGCCGGCCGGGATCTGGCTACACCTTC; clone size: NA; CDR3 length: 14; J gene: TRBJ1-2; D gene: NA; V gene: TRBV3-1
CDR3 protein: CASSQGTALEQYF; CDR3 DNA: TGTGCCAGCAGCCAAGGGACAGCCCTCGAGCAGTACTTC; clone size: NA; CDR3 length: 13; J gene: TRBJ2-7; D gene: NA; V gene: TRBV3-1
CDR3 protein: CASSTGTGLDYEQYF; CDR3 DNA: TGTGCCAGCAGCACTGGGACAGGGTTAGACTACGAGCAGTACTTC; clone size: NA; CDR3 length: 15; J gene: TRBJ2-7; D gene: TRBD1; V gene: TRBV2
CDR3 protein: CASSDVWRESSETQYF; CDR3 DNA: TGCGCCAGCAGTGACGTTTGGCGGGAGTCGAGTGAGACCCAGTACTTC; clone size: NA; CDR3 length: 16; J gene: TRBJ2-5; D gene: TRBD2; V gene: TRBV5-1
CDR3 protein: CAISESTKGANVLTF; CDR3 DNA: TGTGCCATCAGTGAGTCGACTAAAGGGGCCAACGTCCTGACTTTC; clone size: NA; CDR3 length: 15; J gene: TRBJ2-6; D gene: NA; V gene: TRBV10-3
CDR3 protein: CASSLGADGYTF; CDR3 DNA: TGTGCCAGCAGCTTAGGAGCGGACGGCTACACCTTC; clone size: few; CDR3 length: 12; J gene: TRBJ1-2; D gene: NA; V gene: TRBV7-9
CDR3 protein: CAWDGAGEAFF; CDR3 DNA: TGTGCCTGGGACGGGGCAGGTGAAGCTTTCTTT; clone size: NA; CDR3 length: 11; J gene: TRBJ1-1; D gene: NA; V gene: TRBV30
CDR3 protein: CSVARTGINTEAFF; CDR3 DNA: TGCAGCGTTGCCCGGACAGGAATAAACACTGAAGCTTTCTTT; clone size: NA; CDR3 length: 14; J gene: TRBJ1-1; D gene: TRBD1; V gene: TRBV29-1
CDR3 protein: CASRPGTGYGEETQYF; CDR3 DNA: TGTGCCAGCAGGCCCGGGACAGGGTATGGGGAAGAGACCCAGTACTTC; clone size: NA; CDR3 length: 16; J gene: TRBJ2-5; D gene: TRBD1; V gene: TRBV25-1
CDR3 protein: CSGTGETEAFF; CDR3 DNA: TGCAGCGGTACAGGGGAAACTGAAGCTTTCTTT; clone size: NA; CDR3 length: 11; J gene: TRBJ1-1; D gene: TRBD1; V gene: TRBV29-1
CDR3 protein: CATKDGYTF; CDR3 DNA: TGTGCCACCAAGGATGGCTACACCTTC; clone size: NA; CDR3 length: 9; J gene: TRBJ1-2; D gene: NA; V gene: TRBV13
CDR3 protein: CASSLGVLTF; CDR3 DNA: TGTGCCAGCAGCTTAGGCGTCCTGACTTTC; clone size: NA; CDR3 length: 10; J gene: TRBJ2-6; D gene: NA; V gene: TRBV7-9
CDR3 protein: CSASSLVNTEAFF; CDR3 DNA: TGCAGTGCTAGTTCTCTTGTTAACACTGAAGCTTTCTTT; clone size: NA; CDR3 length: 13; J gene: TRBJ1-1; D gene: NA; V gene: TRBV20-1
CDR3 protein: CASSLETGGRYEQYF; CDR3 DNA: TGTGCCAGCAGCTTAGAGACAGGGGGACGCTACGAGCAGTACTTC; clone size: NA; CDR3 length: 15; J gene: TRBJ2-7; D gene: TRBD1; V gene: TRBV7-9
CDR3 protein: CAWRTGIARYNEQFF; CDR3 DNA: TGTGCCTGGAGAACCGGGATCGCGAGGTACAATGAGCAGTTCTTC; clone size: NA; CDR3 length: 15; J gene: TRBJ2-1; D gene: NA; V gene: TRBV30
CDR3 protein: CASSYSKVGSQQFF; CDR3 DNA: TGTGCCAGCAGTTACTCGAAGGTCGGGAGCCAGCAGTTCTTC; clone size: NA; CDR3 length: 14; J gene: TRBJ2-1; D gene: NA; V gene: TRBV6-5
CDR3 protein: CASSFHAGGADTQYF; CDR3 DNA: TGTGCCAGCAGTTTCCACGCGGGAGGGGCAGATACGCAGTATTTT; clone size: NA; CDR3 length: 15; J gene: TRBJ2-3; D gene: TRBD2; V gene: TRBV27
CDR3 protein: CASGPRGATISEQFF; CDR3 DNA: TGTGCCAGCGGCCCTAGGGGCGCCACAATTAGTGAGCAGTTCTTC; clone size: NA; CDR3 length: 15; J gene: TRBJ2-1; D gene: NA; V gene: TRBV25-1
CDR3 protein: CASSPTGGDTGELFF; CDR3 DNA: TGTGCCAGCAGTCCCACAGGGGGTGACACCGGGGAGCTGTTTTTT; clone size: few; CDR3 length: 15; J gene: TRBJ2-2; D gene: TRBD1; V gene: TRBV6-1
CDR3 protein: CASSVPGNTIYF; CDR3 DNA: TGTGCCAGCAGTGTCCCGGGAAACACCATATATTTT; clone size: NA; CDR3 length: 12; J gene: TRBJ1-3; D gene: NA; V gene: TRBV2
CDR3 protein: CASSHMDAGGNTEAFF; CDR3 DNA: TGTGCCAGCAGTCACATGGACGCCGGTGGGAACACTGAAGCTTTCTTT; clone size: NA; CDR3 length: 16; J gene: TRBJ1-1; D gene: NA; V gene: TRBV2
CDR3 protein: CASSPGQDSFYNEQFF; CDR3 DNA: TGTGCCAGCAGCCCCGGACAGGACTCCTTCTACAATGAGCAGTTCTTC; clone size: NA; CDR3 length: 16; J gene: TRBJ2-1; D gene: TRBD1; V gene: TRBV5-4
CDR3 protein: CASSGPGQGSTEAFF; CDR3 DNA: TGTGCCAGCAGTGGCCCGGGACAGGGTAGCACTGAAGCTTTCTTT; clone size: NA; CDR3 length: 15; J gene: TRBJ1-1; D gene: TRBD1; V gene: TRBV27
CDR3 protein: CASSYRGGSVETQYF; CDR3 DNA: TGTGCCAGCAGTTACCGGGGGGGATCCGTAGAGACCCAGTACTTC; clone size: once; CDR3 length: 15; J gene: TRBJ2-5; D gene: TRBD2; V gene: TRBV6-5
CDR3 protein: CASSQDLGPNQPQHF; CDR3 DNA: TGCGCCAGCAGCCAAGATCTGGGACCCAATCAGCCCCAGCATTTT; clone size: NA; CDR3 length: 15; J gene: TRBJ1-5; D gene: NA; V gene: TRBV4-3
CDR3 protein: CASSTLGQGDEQFF; CDR3 DNA: TGTGCCAGCAGCACCCTAGGACAGGGCGATGAGCAGTTCTTC; clone size: once; CDR3 length: 14; J gene: TRBJ2-1; D gene: TRBD1; V gene: TRBV12-3/TRBV12-4
CDR3 protein: CASSPDGANYGYTF; CDR3 DNA: TGCGCCAGCAGCCCGGACGGAGCTAACTATGGCTACACCTTC; clone size: NA; CDR3 length: 14; J gene: TRBJ1-2; D gene: NA; V gene: TRBV5-1
CDR3 protein: CASSSILPSGGANEQYF; CDR3 DNA: TGTGCCAGCAGTTCAATCCTACCCAGCGGGGGGGCGAACGAGCAGTACTTC; clone size: NA; CDR3 length: 17; J gene: TRBJ2-7; D gene: TRBD2; V gene: TRBV27
CDR3 protein: CASSQGFVQGARKSNQPQHF; CDR3 DNA: TGTGCCAGCAGCCAAGGCTTCGTGCAGGGGGCGCGAAAAAGCAATCAGCCCCAGCATTTT; clone size: NA; CDR3 length: 20; J gene: TRBJ1-5; D gene: TRBD1; V gene: TRBV3-1
CDR3 protein: CASSFSEAFF; CDR3 DNA: TGTGCCAGCAGTTTCAGTGAAGCTTTCTTT; clone size: NA; CDR3 length: 10; J gene: TRBJ1-1; D gene: NA; V gene: TRBV12-3/TRBV12-4
CDR3 protein: CASSHRGPDTQYF; CDR3 DNA: TGTGCCAGCAGCCACCGGGGGCCAGATACGCAGTATTTT; clone size: NA; CDR3 length: 13; J gene: TRBJ2-3; D gene: NA; V gene: TRBV6-5